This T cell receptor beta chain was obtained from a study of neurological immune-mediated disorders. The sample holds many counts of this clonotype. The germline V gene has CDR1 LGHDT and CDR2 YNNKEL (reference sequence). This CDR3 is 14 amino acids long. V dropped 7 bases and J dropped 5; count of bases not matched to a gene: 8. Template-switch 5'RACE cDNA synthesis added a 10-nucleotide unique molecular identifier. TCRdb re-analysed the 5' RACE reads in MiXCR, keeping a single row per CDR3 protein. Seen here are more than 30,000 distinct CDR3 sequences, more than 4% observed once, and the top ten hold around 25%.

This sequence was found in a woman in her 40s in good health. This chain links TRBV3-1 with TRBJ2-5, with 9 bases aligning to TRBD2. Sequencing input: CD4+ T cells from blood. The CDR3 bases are TGTGCCAGCACCCCTTTGCGGGGGGGGGAGACCCAGTACTTC. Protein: CASTPLRGGETQYF.